Below, one T cell receptor beta chain is given with its context. Its cognate antigen is unknown. This entry is derived from a study of beta chain features in type 1 diabetes. cDNA synthesis used the whole RNA isolate, giving expressed TCRB sequences. Using immunoSEQ multiplex PCR, the repertoire was profiled, and TCRdb retains in-frame clones only, with some absent. The sample carries 450,000 to 550,000 clones, approximately 28% recorded once. CDR3 size: 12 residues. The V gene's germline CDR1 is MGHDK and CDR2 SYGVNS. V lost 8 bases and J 4 bases, leaving 11 bases between the germline ends. Regarding the study as a whole: Relative to healthy donors, patients appeared to have naive, central memory and Treg TCRB repertoires that were more similar.

Sequencing was performed on naive CD4+ T cells from blood. The TCR originated in a man aged 18-30 years in good health. The chain uses TRBV25-1 and TRBJ1-1, with a possible D match to TRBD1 (5 bases). The CDR3 protein is CASARDGTEAFF. The CDR3 coding sequence is TGTGCCAGCGCCAGGGACGGCACTGAAGCTTTCTTT.